This is a list of T cell receptor beta chains from one sample in a study of blood T cells in healthy people across ages. TCRdb fed the 5' RACE reads into MiXCR, producing one record per CDR3 protein. This sample yields roughly 1.9 million distinct CDR3 sequences, of which 39% are seen a single time; approximately 22% belongs to the top ten. Material for sequencing was blood. These TCRs come from a human donor in good health. The CDR3 runs from the conserved cysteine through the conserved F or W. Fields, in order: J gene, V gene, clone size, CDR3 protein. Clone size is not always given. Where it is, it says once, few, many or a class for expanded clones.

>TRBJ2-7|TRBV28|few
CASKRSGGAGYEQYF
>TRBJ2-7|TRBV18|few
CANSPLVTRESYEQYF
>TRBJ1-2|TRBV6-4|few
CATRPGGNYGYTF
>TRBJ1-5|TRBV3-1|few
CASSQDLSGQPQHF
>TRBJ2-5|TRBV7-9|once
CASSQSSGAETQYF
>TRBJ2-1|TRBV3-1|NA
CASSQASEREQFF
>TRBJ2-7|TRBV5-6|NA
CASSVSTSLRLNSEQYF
>TRBJ1-6|TRBV4-2|NA
CASSQDHSSSPYNSPLHF
>NA|TRBV12-3/TRBV12-4|NA
CASSSFGTSKNEQYF
>TRBJ2-1|TRBV4-2|few
CASSQDLQYSYNEQFF
>TRBJ1-1|TRBV29-1|NA
CSVGGLTTEAFF
>TRBJ2-1|TRBV4-3|few
CASSQVGAGGGGSYNEQFF
>TRBJ2-1|TRBV29-1|NA
CSVHQDGYEQFF
>TRBJ1-2|TRBV9|NA
CASSAETGGGYTF
>TRBJ2-4|TRBV5-1|few
CASSIGMTGGGGKNIQYF
>TRBJ1-2|TRBV12-3/TRBV12-4|many
CASSLTGGYTF
>TRBJ2-5|TRBV18|few
CASSPGEMGETQYF
>TRBJ2-7|TRBV28|NA
CASSLFTDLRSEQYF
>TRBJ1-1|TRBV5-1|few
CASSGHRGLNTEAFF
>TRBJ2-7|TRBV7-2|few
CASSPDRASYEQYF
>TRBJ1-1|TRBV7-2|NA
CASSPDRGAEAFF
>TRBJ2-5|TRBV4-1|NA
CASSQVRRTPRGTQYF
>TRBJ2-7|TRBV2|NA
CASSAAGKSGSYEQYF
>TRBJ2-1|TRBV7-8|NA
CASSYRTSRGLNEQFF
>TRBJ1-2|TRBV7-2|NA
CASSSSGVNIYGYTF
>TRBJ2-1|TRBV11-2|once
CASSPAGTSGGHEQFF
>TRBJ1-2|TRBV7-2|few
CASSSYRGTSLRGYTF
>TRBJ2-3|TRBV4-3|NA
CASSRLLGRGADTQYF
>TRBJ2-7|TRBV6-2/TRBV6-3|few
CASSYPDMSSYEQYF
>TRBJ2-7|TRBV2|NA
CASSEYRTEQYF
>NA|TRBV12-3/TRBV12-4|NA
CASSTWGTQYF
>TRBJ1-2|TRBV20-1|once
CSARRQGARNYGYTF
>TRBJ1-2|TRBV7-2|NA
CTSSSTDRQYYGYTF
>TRBJ2-7|TRBV11-2|few
CASSSLTSYEQYF
>TRBJ2-3|TRBV18|NA
CASSPPASSDTQYF
>TRBJ2-1|TRBV27|NA
CASSFVSPEGDEQFF
>TRBJ1-2|TRBV5-1|many
CASSLASAEANYGYTF
>TRBJ2-7|TRBV28|few
CASSPLGLASSYEQYF
>TRBJ2-1|TRBV29-1|NA
CSVEDLRGDEQFF
>TRBJ2-3|TRBV11-2|NA
CASSLRGGWTDTQYF
>TRBJ2-6|TRBV10-3|many
CASTTGSGANVLTF
>TRBJ1-4|TRBV20-1|NA
CSARPTTGWPLGANEKLFF
>TRBJ2-5|TRBV6-5|few
CASSNTAGETQYF
>TRBJ2-7|TRBV6-2/TRBV6-3|NA
CASSYRAVYEQYF
>TRBJ2-1|TRBV20-1|NA
CSARGTESSYNEQFF
>TRBJ1-2|TRBV9|NA
CASSVDGREDGYTF
>TRBJ2-5|TRBV9|NA
CASSVGSGAQETQYF
>TRBJ1-4|TRBV20-1|NA
CSAIGQGDSEKLFF
>TRBJ1-1|TRBV12-5|few
CASGRGANTEAFF
>TRBJ2-4|TRBV20-1|NA
CSASRGRPSYF
>TRBJ1-1|TRBV5-1|NA
CASTPSDPGAEAFF
>TRBJ1-1|TRBV7-9|NA
CASSSRRGFNTEAFF
>TRBJ2-3|TRBV11-3|many
CASSPRGTSTDTQYF
>TRBJ2-6|TRBV4-3|NA
CASSQEGGANVLTF
>TRBJ1-1|TRBV7-2|NA
CASSPQVGDMNTEAFF